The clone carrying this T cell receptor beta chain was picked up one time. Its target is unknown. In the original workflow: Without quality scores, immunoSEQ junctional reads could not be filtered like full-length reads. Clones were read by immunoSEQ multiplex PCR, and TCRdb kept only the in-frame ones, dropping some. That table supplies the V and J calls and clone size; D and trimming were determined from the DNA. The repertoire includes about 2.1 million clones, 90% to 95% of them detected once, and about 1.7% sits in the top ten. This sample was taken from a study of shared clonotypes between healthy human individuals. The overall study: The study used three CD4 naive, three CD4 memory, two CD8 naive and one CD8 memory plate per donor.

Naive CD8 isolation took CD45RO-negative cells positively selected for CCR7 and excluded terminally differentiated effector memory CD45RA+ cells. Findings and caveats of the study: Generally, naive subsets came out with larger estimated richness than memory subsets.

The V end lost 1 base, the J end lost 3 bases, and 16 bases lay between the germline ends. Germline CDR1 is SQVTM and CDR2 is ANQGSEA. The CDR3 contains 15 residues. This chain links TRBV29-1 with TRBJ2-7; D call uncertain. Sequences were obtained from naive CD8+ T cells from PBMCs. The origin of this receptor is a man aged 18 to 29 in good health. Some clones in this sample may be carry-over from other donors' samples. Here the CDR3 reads CSVEVKGLLSYEQYF. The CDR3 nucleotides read TGCAGCGTTGAAGTTAAGGGCCTCCTTAGCTACGAGCAGTACTTC.